This TCR beta chain appears in the sequencing data of a study of blood T cells in healthy people across ages. Overall study context: When template switching was applied, about one barcoded beta molecule was captured per two T cells. Findings of the study overall: Naive T cell percentage showed a strong correlation with TCR beta diversity.

Comment on this clonotype: Its antigen remains unknown.

A second roughly 6 to 11 cycle PCR used barcoded and J-beta primers. TCRdb re-called the 5' RACE reads through MiXCR, storing one row per CDR3 protein. There are around 500,000 distinct CDR3 sequences in the sample; roughly a quarter occur only once, and about 3.9% lies in the top ten. The CDR3 contains 13 residues. Germline V gives CDR1 SGDLS, CDR2 YYNGEE. V was clipped by 3 bases and J by 11 bases, with 12 bases between them. These data also featured in a second study, about T cells of mothers and their children. That source adds: The shaping of TCR recombination output by thymic selection is similar in related and unrelated pairs. There was no detection of any persistent microchimeric T cell clones.

The sequenced sample consisted of blood. This clonotype was sampled from a boy younger than 10 in good health. The chain joins TRBV9 to TRBJ1-6; D is possibly TRBD1 (6 bases). CDR3 nucleotide sequence: TGTGCCAGCAGCGACGGGGACACCACACCCCTCCACTTT. This translates into CASSDGDTTPLHF.